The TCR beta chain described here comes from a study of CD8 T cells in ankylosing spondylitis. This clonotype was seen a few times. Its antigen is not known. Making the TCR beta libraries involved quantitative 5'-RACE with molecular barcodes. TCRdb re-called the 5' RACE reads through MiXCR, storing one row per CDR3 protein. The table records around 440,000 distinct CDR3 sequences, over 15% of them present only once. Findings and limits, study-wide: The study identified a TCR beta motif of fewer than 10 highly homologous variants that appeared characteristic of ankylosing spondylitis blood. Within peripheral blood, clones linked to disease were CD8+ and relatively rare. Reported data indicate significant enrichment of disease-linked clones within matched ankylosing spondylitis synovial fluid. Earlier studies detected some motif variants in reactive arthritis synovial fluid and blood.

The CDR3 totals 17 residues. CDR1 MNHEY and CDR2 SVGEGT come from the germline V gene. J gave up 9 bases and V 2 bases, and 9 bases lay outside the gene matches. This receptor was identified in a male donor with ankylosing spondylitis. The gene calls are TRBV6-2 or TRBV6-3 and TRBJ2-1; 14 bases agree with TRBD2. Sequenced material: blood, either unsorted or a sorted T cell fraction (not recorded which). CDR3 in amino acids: CASSYPRGGLAGAEQFF. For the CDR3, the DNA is TGTGCCAGCAGTTACCCCCGTGGGGGACTAGCGGGGGCTGAGCAGTTCTTC.